This entry describes one T cell receptor beta chain. The sample comes from a study of blood T cell repertoires in COVID-19. Study-level information: Acute and convalescent COVID-19 samples came from the United States, Italy and Spain.

V was pared by 3 bases and J by 14 bases, with 12 bases of the junction left unmatched. Per germline, CDR1 KGHSH and CDR2 LQKENI. The CDR3 spans 14 residues. Per the study methods: Estimation of nucleated cell counts relied on the amplification of reference gene primers. Profiled with immunoSEQ multiplex PCR; TCRdb holds only in-frame clones, not every one. From that table come the V and J calls and clone size; the DNA was used to work out D and trimming. The table records roughly 150,000 clones, around 80% of them present only once. This chain joins TRBV18 and TRBJ1-4; TRBD1 matches 7 bases. The sequence was collected from an elderly woman with acute or convalescent COVID-19. Sequencing used peripheral blood. In nucleotides, the CDR3 is TGTGCCAGCTCACCCGGGACAGCATCCTCGATCCTGTTTTTT. This gives the protein CASSPGTASSILFF.